This T cell receptor (beta chain) was found in a study of T cells in localized non-small cell lung cancer. Study observations and caveats: Patients showing higher blood T cell density tended to see longer overall survival.

V was clipped by 2 bases and J by 10 bases, with 18 bases between them. The CDR3 runs 15 residues. Germline V gives CDR1 ENHRY, CDR2 SYGVKD. Sequenced by immunoSEQ multiplex PCR; TCRdb stores in-frame clones only, minus some. The data contain some 21,000 clones, 70% to 90% of them seen just once; the ten biggest clones take up roughly 8.1%. Concerning this clone itself: The antigen remains unidentified.

The genes are TRBV10-3 and TRBJ2-1; maybe TRBD2 (5 bases). The receptor comes from a man aged 40 to 70 with stage I lung adenocarcinoma. The sample consisted of peripheral blood, taken before any cancer treatment. The CDR3 region has the DNA TGTGCCATCAGTGAGCCCGGTCGAGGGCTCGTGGAGCAGTTCTTC. Protein: CAISEPGRGLVEQFF.